These 3 T cell receptor beta chains were sequenced from one sample in a study of molecular identifiers for immune sequencing clone quantification. TCRdb redid the calling of the PCR reads with MiXCR, one entry per CDR3 protein. The repertoire holds 460,000 or so distinct CDR3 sequences, around 23% seen once, with roughly 0.77% in the top ten. Source material: naive CD8+ T cells from blood, with Jurkat cell RNA spiked in. Subset in this sample: FACS-sorted CD8+CD4-CCR7+CD45RA+ naive T cells. The receptors originated from a human donor in good health. Some libraries in this study had Jurkat cell RNA spiked in.

This chain joins TRBV7-9 and TRBJ1-1; D is undetermined. Germline loops: CDR1 SEHNR, CDR2 FQNEAQ (reference sequence). This CDR3 has 14 amino acids. V was trimmed by 5 bases and J by 0 bases, leaving 10 bases between them. CDR3 sequence: CASSPGSLNTEAFF. The CDR3 region has the DNA TGTGCCAGCAGCCCCGGCAGTTTGAACACTGAAGCTTTCTTT.

The chain is built from TRBV2 and TRBJ2-7, with a tentative D call TRBD1 (8 bases). CDR1 SNHLY and CDR2 FYNNEI come from the germline V gene. V dropped 7 bases and J dropped 2 bases, with 12 bases sitting between them. CDR3 length: 13 residues. The CDR3 here is CASTTGGAYEQYF. The CDR3 coding sequence is TGTGCCAGCACCACAGGGGGGGCCTACGAGCAGTACTTC.

Ten or more counts support this clonotype. V and J are TRBV25-1 and TRBJ1-5; a weak D match, TRBD1 (5 bases). The V gene's germline CDR1 is MGHDK and CDR2 SYGVNS. This CDR3 has 14 residues. V lost 1 base and J lost 7, with 11 bases in between. The CDR3 reads CASSEWGQGQPQHF. The CDR3 bases are TGTGCCAGCAGTGAATGGGGCCAAGGCCAGCCCCAGCATTTT.